This entry features one T cell receptor (beta chain) sequence. What this receptor recognizes is not known. Within one base of it there is no much larger clone, and no base qualities were kept. During colonoscopy, one to two pinch biopsies were obtained from the rectum for research purposes. Before the diagnostic colonoscopy, none of the ulcerative colitis patients had been given immunosuppressive medication. Before DNA was isolated, the rectal biopsies underwent proteinase K digestion. The Wizard kit (Promega) was used to extract genomic DNA from blood and intestinal samples. These data are taken from a study of pediatric ulcerative colitis (dated by TCRdb to between 2018 and 2021). The study in broad terms: Pancolitis was present in roughly seven ulcerative colitis patients and left-sided colitis in two, and histology consistent with ulcerative colitis was found in all of these patients. From about ten newly diagnosed, treatment-naive pediatric ulcerative colitis patients and a few non-IBD control children, paired blood and rectal samples were collected. Using the Pediatric Ulcerative Colitis Activity Index, a couple of patients were classed as having mild disease, several as having moderate disease and three as having acute severe colitis.

V drops 3 bases and J drops 5 bases, leaving 5 bases in between. From the cysteine through the phenylalanine, the CDR3 covers 12 amino acids. Only the CDR3 DNA is retained, 36 bases long and in frame from the first base. According to the germline V gene (reference sequence), CDR1 reads SEHNR and CDR2 reads FQNEAQ. Overall results and qualifications from the work: Repertoires were derived from total lymphocyte DNA, so rare subsets such as regulatory T cells may have patterns not reflected. Compared with controls, ulcerative colitis patients showed significantly higher autologous blood-rectal clonal overlap, a finding that suggests increased T cell trafficking to inflamed tissue. Controls, mild-moderate and acute severe colitis patients were separated by rectal repertoire features, and reduced rectal diversity due to clonal expansions was observed in acute severe colitis. Blood-derived T cells may have been included in rectal pinch biopsies, especially in patients with overt colitis. The healthy control group was small, with only four individuals. A couple of patients' blood samples yielded substantially fewer templates for technical reasons and were excluded from blood-rectal overlap analysis. A couple of rectal CDR3 clonotypes were detected in all ulcerative colitis patients and were not detected in any of the controls.

Through the immunoSEQ TRB Survey service, multiplex V and J primers were used to amplify rearranged CDR3 beta regions from genomic DNA. Survey-level sequencing depth of up to 500,000 reads per sample was used to keep depth equal across samples. The libraries were purified, combined into pools and sequenced with Illumina technology. Per the original workflow: immunoSEQ online tools were used for productive clonality, sample overlap, pairwise scatters, CDR3 beta length, V/D/J gene usage and productiveness. Calculated diversity was defined as the number of unique rearrangements divided by total templates times 100, and Shannon and Simpson indices were additionally computed. Z-score normalized data were analyzed by principal component analysis with the R prcomp function and the ggbiplot package. Blood-rectal clonal overlap within each subject was quantified with Morisita's index. Here the immuneACCESS table is served through TCRdb, limited to in-frame sequences with V and J called. Missing clones are a known gap in these copies; in checked studies unresolved V genes cover under half, and the rest lacks a known reason. That table supplies the V and J calls and clone size; D and trimming were determined from the DNA. This sample holds some 25,000 clones; over 65% were observed only once. About 7.8% of the sample rests with the top ten.

The origin of this receptor is a boy younger than 18 with severe ulcerative colitis. This sequence uses TRBV7-9 and TRBJ2-1; the D gene lacks a confident call. Source material: gut tissue. The DNA sequence is given as TGTGCCAGCAGCTTGGTGGACAATGAGCAGTTCTTC. The encoded protein is CASSLVDNEQFF.